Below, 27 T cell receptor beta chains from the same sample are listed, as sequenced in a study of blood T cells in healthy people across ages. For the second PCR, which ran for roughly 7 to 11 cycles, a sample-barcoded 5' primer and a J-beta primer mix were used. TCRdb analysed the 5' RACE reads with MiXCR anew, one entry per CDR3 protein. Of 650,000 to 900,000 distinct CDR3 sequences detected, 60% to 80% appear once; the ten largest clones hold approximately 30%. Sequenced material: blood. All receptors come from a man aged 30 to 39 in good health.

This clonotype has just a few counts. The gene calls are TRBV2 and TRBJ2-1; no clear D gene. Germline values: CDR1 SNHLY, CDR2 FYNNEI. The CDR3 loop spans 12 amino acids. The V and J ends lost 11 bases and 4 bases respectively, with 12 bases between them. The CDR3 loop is CAAIGQYNEQFF. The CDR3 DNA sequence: TGTGCCGCGATAGGTCAGTACAATGAGCAGTTCTTC.

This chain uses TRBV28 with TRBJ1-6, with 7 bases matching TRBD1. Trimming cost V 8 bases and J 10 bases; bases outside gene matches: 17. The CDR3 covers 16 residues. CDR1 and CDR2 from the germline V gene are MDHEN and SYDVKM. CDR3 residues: CASRVNFRGRGSPLHF. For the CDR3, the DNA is TGTGCCAGCCGCGTCAACTTTAGGGGGCGAGGATCACCCCTCCACTTT.

The CDR3 nucleotides read TGTGCCAGCAGCCACCGGGACTCCCGAGGCTCTGGGGCCAACGTCCTGACTTTC. Residues: CASSHRDSRGSGANVLTF. This chain links TRBV7-9 with TRBJ2-6; the D gene is possibly TRBD2 (6 bases). Per germline, CDR1 SEHNR and CDR2 FQNEAQ (reference sequence). This CDR3 comprises 18 residues. V lost 5 bases and J 0 bases, leaving 17 bases between the germline ends.

The CDR3: CASSLRQTHYGYTF. DNA for the CDR3: TGTGCCAGCAGCCTTAGACAGACCCACTATGGCTACACCTTC. The chain links TRBV7-2 to TRBJ1-2; tentatively, D is TRBD1 (5 bases). Trimming took off 5 bases at V and 3 bases at J, with 13 bases between the two ends. The CDR3 covers 14 residues. CDR1 and CDR2 (germline): SGHTA, FQGNSA.

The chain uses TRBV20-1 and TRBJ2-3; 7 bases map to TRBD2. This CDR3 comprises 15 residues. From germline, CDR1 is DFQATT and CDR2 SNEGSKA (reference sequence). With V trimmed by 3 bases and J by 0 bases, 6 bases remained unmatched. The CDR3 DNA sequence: TGCAGTGCTAGCAGCGGGGACCTTAGCACAGATACGCAGTATTTT. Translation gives CSASSGDLSTDTQYF.

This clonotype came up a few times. The CDR3 DNA is TGCAGCGTTGAAGGCGCTGTACAGGCCCAAGAGACCCAGTACTTC. Amino acids: CSVEGAVQAQETQYF. V is TRBV29-1 and J is TRBJ2-5; weak D call: TRBD1 (5 bases). V lost 1 base and J 1 base, leaving 13 bases between the germline ends. Germline values: CDR1 SQVTM, CDR2 ANQGSEA. This CDR3 is 15 amino acids long.

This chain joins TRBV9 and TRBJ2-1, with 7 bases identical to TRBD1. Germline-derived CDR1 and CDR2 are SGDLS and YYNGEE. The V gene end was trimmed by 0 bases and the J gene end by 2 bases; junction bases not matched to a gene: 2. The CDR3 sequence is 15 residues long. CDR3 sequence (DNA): TGTGCCAGCAGCGTAGGGGACAGTCCCTACAATGAGCAGTTCTTC. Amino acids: CASSVGDSPYNEQFF. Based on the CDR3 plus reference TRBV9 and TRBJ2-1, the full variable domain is DSGVTQTPKHLITATGQRVTLRCSPRSGDLSVYWYQQSLDQGLQFLIQYYNGEERAKGNILERFSAQQFPDLHSELNLSSLELGDSALYFCASSVGDSPYNEQFFGPGTRLTVL.

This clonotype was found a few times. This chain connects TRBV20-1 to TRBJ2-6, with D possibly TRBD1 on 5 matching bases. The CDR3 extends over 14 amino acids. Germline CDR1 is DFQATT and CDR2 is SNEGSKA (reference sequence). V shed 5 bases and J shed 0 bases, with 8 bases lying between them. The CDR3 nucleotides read TGCAGTGCTCTGACAGTCTCTGGGGCCAACGTCCTGACTTTC. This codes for CSALTVSGANVLTF.

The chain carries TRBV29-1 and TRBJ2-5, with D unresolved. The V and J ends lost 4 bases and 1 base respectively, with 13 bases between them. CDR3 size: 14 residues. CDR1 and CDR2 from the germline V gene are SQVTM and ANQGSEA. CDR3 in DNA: TGCAGCGTTGCCTACAGTCCATTCCAAGAGACCCAGTACTTC. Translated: CSVAYSPFQETQYF.

The DNA for the CDR3 is TGCAGTGCTCCGGATGGGGGATACTTTAACTATGGCTACACCTTC. Translation: CSAPDGGYFNYGYTF. The chain is built from TRBV20-1 and TRBJ1-2, with a tentative D call TRBD1 (5 bases). Germline V gene data show CDR1 as DFQATT and CDR2 as SNEGSKA (reference sequence). The CDR3 length is 15 residues. Trimming cost V 5 bases and J 1 base, with 17 bases left between them.

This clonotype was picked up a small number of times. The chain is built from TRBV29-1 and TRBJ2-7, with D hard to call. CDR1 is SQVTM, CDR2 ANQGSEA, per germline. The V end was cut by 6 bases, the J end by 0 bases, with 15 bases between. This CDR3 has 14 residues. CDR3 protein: CSVHDSFGSYEQYF. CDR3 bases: TGCAGCGTCCATGACTCCTTCGGCTCCTACGAGCAGTACTTC.

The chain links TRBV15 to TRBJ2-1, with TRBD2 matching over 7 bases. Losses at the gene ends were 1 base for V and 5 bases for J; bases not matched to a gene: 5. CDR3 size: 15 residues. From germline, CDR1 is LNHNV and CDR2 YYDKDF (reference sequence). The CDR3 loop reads CATSRGEGLDNEQFF. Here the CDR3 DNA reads TGTGCCACCAGCAGAGGGGAGGGGCTGGACAATGAGCAGTTCTTC.

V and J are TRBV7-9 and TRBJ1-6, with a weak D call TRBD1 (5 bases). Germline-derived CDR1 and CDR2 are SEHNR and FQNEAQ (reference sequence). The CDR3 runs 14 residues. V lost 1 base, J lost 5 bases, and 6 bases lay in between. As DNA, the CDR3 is TGTGCCAGCAGCTTAGGGGGCGATAATTCACCCCTCCACTTT. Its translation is CASSLGGDNSPLHF.

This CDR3 is CASRSRDINEQFF. In DNA, the CDR3 is TGTGCCAGCAGATCCCGGGACATAAATGAGCAGTTCTTC. This sequence joins TRBV7-9 and TRBJ2-1; D is possibly TRBD1 (6 bases). There are 13 residues in the CDR3. The germline CDR1 and CDR2 sequences are SEHNR and FQNEAQ (reference sequence). V was trimmed by 6 bases and J by 7 bases, leaving 13 bases between them.

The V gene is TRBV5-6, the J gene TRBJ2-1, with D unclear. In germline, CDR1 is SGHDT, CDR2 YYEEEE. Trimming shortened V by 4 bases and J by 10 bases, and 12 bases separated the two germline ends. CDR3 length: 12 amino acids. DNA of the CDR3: TGTGCCAGCAGCCGTAGGAATAGAGAGCAGTTCTTC. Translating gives CASSRRNREQFF. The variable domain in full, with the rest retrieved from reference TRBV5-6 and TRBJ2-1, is DAGVTQSPTHLIKTRGQQVTLRCSPKSGHDTVSWYQQALGQGPQFIFQYYEEEERQRGNFPDRFSGHQFPNYSSELNVNALLLGDSALYLCASSRRNREQFFGPGTRLTVL.

The DNA of the CDR3 is TGTGCCAGCGAACAGGAGGGTAACACTGAAGCTTTCTTT. Translating gives CASEQEGNTEAFF. The rearrangement joins TRBV2 to TRBJ1-1; D is perhaps TRBD1 (5 bases). Trimming took 8 bases from V and 2 from J, leaving 12 bases between them. The CDR3 contains 13 residues. Germline V CDR1 and CDR2: SNHLY, FYNNEI.

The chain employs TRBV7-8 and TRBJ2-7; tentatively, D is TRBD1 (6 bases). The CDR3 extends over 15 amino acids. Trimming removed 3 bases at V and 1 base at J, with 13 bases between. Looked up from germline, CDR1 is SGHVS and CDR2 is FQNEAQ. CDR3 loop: CASSFDQGRSYEQYF. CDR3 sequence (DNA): TGTGCCAGCAGCTTTGACCAGGGGAGATCCTACGAGCAGTACTTC.

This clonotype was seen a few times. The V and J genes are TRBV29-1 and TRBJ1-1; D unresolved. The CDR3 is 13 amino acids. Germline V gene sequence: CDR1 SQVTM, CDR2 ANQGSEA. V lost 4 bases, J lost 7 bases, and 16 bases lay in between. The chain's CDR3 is CSVAITGPLEAFF. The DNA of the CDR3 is TGCAGCGTTGCGATTACTGGCCCCCTTGAAGCTTTCTTT.

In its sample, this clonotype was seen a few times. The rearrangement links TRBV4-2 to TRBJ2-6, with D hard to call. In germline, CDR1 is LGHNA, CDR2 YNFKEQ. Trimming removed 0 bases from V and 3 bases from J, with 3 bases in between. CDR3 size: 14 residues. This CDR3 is CASSQESGANVLTF. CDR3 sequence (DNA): TGTGCCAGCAGCCAAGAGAGTGGGGCCAACGTCCTGACTTTC.

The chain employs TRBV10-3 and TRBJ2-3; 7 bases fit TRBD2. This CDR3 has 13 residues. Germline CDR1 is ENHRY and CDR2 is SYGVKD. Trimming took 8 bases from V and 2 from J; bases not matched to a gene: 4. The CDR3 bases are TGTGCCATCGGGGGGGTGAACACAGATACGCAGTATTTT. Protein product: CAIGGVNTDTQYF.

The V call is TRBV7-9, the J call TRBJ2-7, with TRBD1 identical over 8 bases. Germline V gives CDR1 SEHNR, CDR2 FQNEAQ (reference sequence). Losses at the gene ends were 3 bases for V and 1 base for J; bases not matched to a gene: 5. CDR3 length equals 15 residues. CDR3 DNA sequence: TGTGCCAGCAGCTTCAGGGGGCGCGGATCCTACGAGCAGTACTTC. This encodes CASSFRGRGSYEQYF.

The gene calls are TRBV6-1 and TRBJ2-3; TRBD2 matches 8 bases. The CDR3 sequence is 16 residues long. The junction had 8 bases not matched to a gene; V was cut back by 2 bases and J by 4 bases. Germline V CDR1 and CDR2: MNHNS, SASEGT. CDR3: CASSEYRGGPADTQYF. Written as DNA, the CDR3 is TGTGCCAGCAGTGAATACCGGGGGGGCCCCGCAGATACGCAGTATTTT.

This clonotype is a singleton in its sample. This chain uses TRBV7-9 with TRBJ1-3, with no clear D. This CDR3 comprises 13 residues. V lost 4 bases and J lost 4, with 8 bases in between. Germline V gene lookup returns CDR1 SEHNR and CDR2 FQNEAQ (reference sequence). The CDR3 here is CASSSPRGNTIYF. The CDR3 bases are TGTGCCAGCAGCTCGCCGCGAGGAAACACCATATATTTT.

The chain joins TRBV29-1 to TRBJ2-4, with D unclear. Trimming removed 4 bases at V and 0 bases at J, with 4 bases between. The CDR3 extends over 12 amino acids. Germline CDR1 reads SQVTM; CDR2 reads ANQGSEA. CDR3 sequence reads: CSVAGAKNIQYF. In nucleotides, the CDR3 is TGCAGCGTTGCAGGAGCCAAAAACATTCAGTACTTC. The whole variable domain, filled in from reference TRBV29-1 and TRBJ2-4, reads SAVISQKPSRDICQRGTSLTIQCQVDSQVTMMFWYRQQPGQSLTLIATANQGSEATYESGFVIDKFPISRPNLTFSTLTVSNMSPEDSSIYLCSVAGAKNIQYFGAGTRLSVL.

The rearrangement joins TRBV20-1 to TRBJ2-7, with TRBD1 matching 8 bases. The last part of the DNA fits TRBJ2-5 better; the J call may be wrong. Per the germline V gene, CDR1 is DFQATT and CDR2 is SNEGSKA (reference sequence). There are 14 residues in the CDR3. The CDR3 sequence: CSAQRQGAWETQYF. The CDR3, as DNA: TGCAGTGCCCAACGTCAGGGGGCCTGGGAGACCCAGTACTTC.

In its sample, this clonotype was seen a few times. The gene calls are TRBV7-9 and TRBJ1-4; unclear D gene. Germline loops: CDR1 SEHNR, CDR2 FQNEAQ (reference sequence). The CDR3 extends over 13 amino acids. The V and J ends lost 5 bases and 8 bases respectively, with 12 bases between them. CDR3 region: CASSPNLAEKLFF. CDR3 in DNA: TGTGCCAGCAGCCCTAACCTGGCGGAAAAACTGTTTTTT.

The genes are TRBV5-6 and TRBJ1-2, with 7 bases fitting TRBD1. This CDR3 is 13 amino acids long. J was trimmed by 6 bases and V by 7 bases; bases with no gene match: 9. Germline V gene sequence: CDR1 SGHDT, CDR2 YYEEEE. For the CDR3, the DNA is TGTGCCAGCGGCGGGACAGCGGCCCATGGCTACACCTTC. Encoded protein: CASGGTAAHGYTF.